These 13 T cell receptor beta chains share one sample of origin, sequenced in a study of T cells after yellow fever vaccination. TCRdb re-analysed the 5' RACE reads in MiXCR, keeping a single row per CDR3 protein. The sample carries just under 600,000 distinct CDR3 sequences, roughly 14% recorded once. Sequences were derived from PBMCs, sampled on the day of the yellow fever booster vaccination. These receptor sequences come from a man aged 25-45 years who received the YFV17D yellow fever vaccine.

This clonotype has just a few counts. The chain has TRBV15 and TRBJ2-7; perhaps D is TRBD1 or TRBD2 (5 bases each). The germline V gene has CDR1 LNHNV and CDR2 YYDKDF (reference sequence). V was pared by 2 bases and J by 7 bases, with 21 bases between. This CDR3 spans 16 amino acids. The CDR3 nucleotides read TGTGCCACCAGCAGATCAGGGACCTTAGGACTGCTAGAGCAGTACTTC. Translated, it gives CATSRSGTLGLLEQYF.

The genes are TRBV20-1 and TRBJ2-7, with 7 bases matching TRBD1. The CDR3 totals 15 residues. The germline gives CDR1 DFQATT, CDR2 SNEGSKA (reference sequence). The trim removed 0 bases at V and 6 bases at J, leaving 11 bases unmatched. CDR3 amino acids: CSARDITGDVFEQYF. As DNA, the CDR3 is TGCAGTGCTAGAGATATAACAGGGGATGTCTTCGAGCAGTACTTC.

This clonotype has a count of ten or more. CDR3 residues: CSAKGSAGKNIQYF. The CDR3 DNA is TGCAGTGCTAAGGGTAGCGCGGGTAAAAACATTCAGTACTTC. This chain connects TRBV20-1 to TRBJ2-4, with D possibly matching TRBD2 (5 bases). V dropped 4 bases and J dropped 4 bases, with 14 bases sitting between them. Germline-derived CDR1 and CDR2 are DFQATT and SNEGSKA (reference sequence). This CDR3 region has 14 residues.

The chain carries TRBV9 and TRBJ1-3; possible D gene TRBD1, 5 bases. The CDR3 loop spans 13 amino acids. The V end lost 2 bases, the J end lost 4 bases, and 7 bases lay between the germline ends. Germline assignment: CDR1 SGDLS and CDR2 YYNGEE. The CDR3 here is CASSVRAGNTIYF. In DNA, the CDR3 is TGTGCCAGCAGCGTCAGGGCCGGAAACACCATATATTTT.

This clonotype was seen a few times. V is TRBV6-2 or TRBV6-3 and J is TRBJ2-1, with 13 nucleotides matching TRBD2. CDR1 is MNHEY, CDR2 SVGEGT, per germline. CDR3 length equals 18 residues. J was trimmed by 8 bases and V by 0 bases; bases with no gene match: 10. The CDR3 here is CASSYSHTSGRARDEQFF. As DNA, the CDR3 is TGTGCCAGCAGTTACTCGCACACTAGCGGGAGGGCCAGGGATGAGCAGTTCTTC.

This clonotype was recorded a few times. This chain joins TRBV4-3 and TRBJ2-2, with 9 bases lining up with TRBD2. The CDR3 has 18 amino acids. Unmatched junction bases numbered 8, after V lost 0 bases and J lost 3 bases. CDR1 is LGHNA, CDR2 YSLEER, per germline. CDR3 DNA: TGCGCCAGCAGCCAAGACCCTCTAGCGGGAACCGACACCGGGGAGCTGTTTTTT. It is translated as CASSQDPLAGTDTGELFF.

Many counts were recorded for this clonotype. This chain connects TRBV4-2 to TRBJ2-1, with no clear D. V dropped 4 bases and J dropped 0 bases, with 10 bases sitting between them. This CDR3 contains 15 residues. Per the germline V gene, CDR1 is LGHNA and CDR2 is YNFKEQ. The DNA for the CDR3 is TGTGCCAGCAGCCCCTTTGGTAGCTCCTACAATGAGCAGTTCTTC. Residues: CASSPFGSSYNEQFF.

The CDR3 nucleotides read TGTGCCTGGAGTTCTCCGGGGCGTGGGAACTACGAGCAGTACTTC. Translated: CAWSSPGRGNYEQYF. The chain has TRBV30 and TRBJ2-7; D could derive from TRBD1 or TRBD2 (5 bases each). The V and J ends lost 2 bases and 3 bases respectively, with 17 bases between them. The CDR3 totals 15 residues. Germline V CDR1 and CDR2: GTSNPN, SVGIG (reference sequence).

This clonotype showed up many times. The chain is built from TRBV6-2 or TRBV6-3 and TRBJ1-3; TRBD1 might be the D (5 bases). CDR3 size: 15 residues. Germline-derived CDR1 and CDR2 are MNHEY and SVGEGT. V lost 5 bases and J 0 bases, leaving 11 bases between the germline ends. CDR3 nucleotides: TGTGCCAGCAGTCTAGACAGAGCCTCTGGAAACACCATATATTTT. It translates to CASSLDRASGNTIYF.

Only a few counts were recorded for this clonotype. V and J are TRBV4-1 and TRBJ2-1; 9 bases align to TRBD2. Germline V gene data show CDR1 as MGHRA and CDR2 as YSYEKL. The CDR3 runs to 14 residues. V shed 0 bases, J shed 15 bases, and the junction held 9 bases outside the gene matches. This CDR3 reads CASSQDPTGTSWFF. As DNA, the CDR3 is TGCGCCAGCAGCCAAGACCCTACCGGGACTAGCTGGTTCTTC.

CDR3 nucleotide sequence: TGTGCCACCAGCAGCACGGGTGGGGAGCTGTTTTTT. Translating gives CATSSTGGELFF. J is TRBJ2-2 and V is TRBV15; D remains unclear. Trimming removed 3 bases from V and 8 bases from J, with 7 bases in between. Germline lookup yields CDR1 LNHNV and CDR2 YYDKDF (reference sequence). The CDR3 loop spans 12 amino acids.

The rearrangement joins TRBV5-1 to TRBJ2-2, with 12 bases matching TRBD2. Germline-derived CDR1 and CDR2 are SGHRS and YFSETQ. Trimming cost V 4 bases and J 6 bases; bases outside gene matches: 4. The CDR3 covers 15 residues. The CDR3 DNA reads TGCGCCAGCAGCCCGACTAGCGGGAGTGCCGGGGAGCTGTTTTTT. Translating gives CASSPTSGSAGELFF.

In this sample, this clonotype turned up a few times. The genes are TRBV11-1 and TRBJ2-1; 7 bases match TRBD1. V trimming: 5 bases; J trimming: 3 bases; junction bases outside the gene matches: 16. Germline V gene lookup returns CDR1 SGHAT and CDR2 FQDESV (reference sequence). The CDR3 totals 18 residues. CDR3 bases: TGTGCCAGCAGCCCCTTCCGGGACAGTCCGAGAGGCTACAATGAGCAGTTCTTC. Amino acid sequence: CASSPFRDSPRGYNEQFF. The full variable domain, in which reference TRBV11-1 and TRBJ2-1 provide the parts outside the CDR3, is EAEVAQSPRYKITEKSQAVAFWCDPISGHATLYWYRQILGQGPELLVQFQDESVVDDSQLPKDRFSAERLKGVDSTLKIQPAELGDSAMYLCASSPFRDSPRGYNEQFFGPGTRLTVL.